One and the same sample provided the 31 T cell receptor beta chains below, sequenced in a study of cytomegalovirus exposure and HLA in healthy donors. Primers: 60 Vbeta forward and 13 Jbeta reverse. Sequencing was performed with immunoSEQ multiplex PCR; in TCRdb, only in-frame clones are kept and a portion is missing. The sample carries roughly 150,000 clones, approximately 79% recorded once. Sequenced: PBMCs. The receptors were sampled from a man aged 40-55 years in good health and CMV-seropositive.

CDR3 sequence: CATRTGGTEAFF. The CDR3 DNA reads as TGTGCCACCAGGACAGGGGGAACTGAAGCTTTCTTT. V gene TRBV6-5 combines with J gene TRBJ1-1, with TRBD1 matching over 10 bases. Per germline, CDR1 MNHEY and CDR2 SVGAGI. Unmatched junction bases numbered 4, after V lost 10 bases and J lost 5 bases. This CDR3 is 12 amino acids long.

The chain uses TRBV5-6 and TRBJ2-7; D possibly corresponds to TRBD1 (7 bases). V shed 0 bases and J shed 3 bases, with 16 bases lying between them. There are 16 residues in the CDR3. Germline V gene data show CDR1 as SGHDT and CDR2 as YYEEEE. The CDR3 DNA is TGTGCCAGCAGCTTGGAGTCGGCAGGGGGACTCTACGAGCAGTACTTC. Protein: CASSLESAGGLYEQYF.

J is TRBJ1-5 and V is TRBV7-6, with 7 bases lining up with TRBD1. The length of the CDR3 is 15 residues. Germline V gene lookup returns CDR1 SGHVS and CDR2 FNYEAQ. J gave up 2 bases and V 2 bases, and 3 bases lay outside the gene matches. CDR3 coding DNA: TGTGCCAGCAGCTTATCCGGGACAGGCAATCAGCCCCAGCATTTT. It translates to CASSLSGTGNQPQHF.

The chain is built from TRBV10-1 and TRBJ2-2, with 7 bases matching TRBD2. CDR1 and CDR2 from the germline V gene are WNHNN and SYGVQD (reference sequence). Trimming took 6 bases from V and 2 from J; bases not matched to a gene: 3. This CDR3 region has 14 residues. CDR3 nucleotide sequence: TGCGCCAGCAGCCCTAGCGGAAACACCGGGGAGCTGTTTTTT. Its translation: CASSPSGNTGELFF.

The chain couples TRBV6-1 to TRBJ2-7; 8 bases map to TRBD2. CDR1 and CDR2 (germline): MNHNS, SASEGT. Trimming at V came to 8 bases and at J to 0 bases, leaving 9 bases not matched to a gene. This CDR3 spans 15 amino acids. The CDR3 is CASFTGLAGSYEQYF. The CDR3 DNA is TGTGCCAGCTTCACCGGGCTAGCGGGCTCCTACGAGCAGTACTTC.

V and J are TRBV5-1 and TRBJ2-7; the match to TRBD2 covers 10 bases. Per germline, CDR1 SGHRS and CDR2 YFSETQ. Germline trimming cut 7 bases from V and 4 bases from J; bases unmatched to any gene: 5. The CDR3 totals 13 residues. As DNA, the CDR3 is TGCGCCAGCCGAACGGGACTAGCGTACGAGCAGTACTTC. This gives the protein CASRTGLAYEQYF.

With respect to this clone: One junction end disagrees with the germline gene, perhaps due to a read error. This sequence joins TRBV7-9 and TRBJ2-7, with D perhaps TRBD1 (6 bases). From germline, CDR1 is SEHNR and CDR2 FQNEAQ (reference sequence). The CDR3 loop spans 13 amino acids. The CDR3 here is CSSSLQGNYEQYF. CDR3 coding DNA: TGTTCCAGCAGCCTACAGGGCAACTACGAGCAGTACTTC.

V is TRBV19 and J is TRBJ1-5; a possible D gene is TRBD1 (5 bases). The germline V gene has CDR1 LNHDA and CDR2 SQIVND (reference sequence). The CDR3 loop spans 15 amino acids. Between the trimmed V and J ends, which lost 7 bases and 5 bases, there was a span of 18 bases. The CDR3 region is CASTSQGVRDQPQHF. The CDR3 nucleotides are TGTGCCAGTACCTCTCAAGGGGTTCGGGATCAGCCCCAGCATTTT.

This rearrangement joins TRBV10-3 to TRBJ2-7; 7 bases agree with TRBD1. Germline CDR1 reads ENHRY; CDR2 reads SYGVKD. Losses at the gene ends were 4 bases for V and 4 bases for J; bases not matched to a gene: 7. The CDR3 has 14 residues. CDR3 bases: TGTGCCATCAGTGGCGACAGGGAAATTTACGAGCAGTACTTC. Its protein product is CAISGDREIYEQYF.

The chain has TRBV5-1 and TRBJ2-7; 7 bases are a match to TRBD2. The CDR3 is made up of 15 amino acids. Germline V gene sequence: CDR1 SGHRS, CDR2 YFSETQ. Trimming removed 0 bases from V and 2 bases from J; junction bases left unmatched: 5. The CDR3 DNA reads TGCGCCAGCAGCTTGGAGCCTAGCGGACCCTACGAGCAGTACTTC. This gives the protein CASSLEPSGPYEQYF.

This chain joins TRBV18 and TRBJ2-1; D is possibly TRBD1 (5 bases). Germline V lookup: CDR1 KGHSH, CDR2 LQKENI. V was pared by 0 bases and J by 7 bases, with 10 bases between. This CDR3 region has 14 residues. This CDR3 reads CASSPPPGLNEQFF. CDR3 bases: TGTGCCAGCTCACCACCGCCAGGGTTGAATGAGCAGTTCTTC.

The chain couples TRBV12-5 to TRBJ2-5; a possible D gene is TRBD2 (6 bases). V gave up 6 bases and J gave up 5 bases, with 16 bases separating them. In germline, CDR1 is LGHNT, CDR2 FRNRAP. The CDR3 is 14 amino acids. CDR3 nucleotide sequence: TGTGCTAGTGGCCCACTCGGGGGAATCGAGACCCAGTACTTC. This encodes CASGPLGGIETQYF.

The V call is TRBV6-1, the J call TRBJ2-7; 11 bases agree with TRBD2. Germline lookup yields CDR1 MNHNS and CDR2 SASEGT. This CDR3 is 14 amino acids long. V was pared by 6 bases and J by 3 bases, with 4 bases of the junction left unmatched. The CDR3 coding sequence is TGTGCCAGCAGCTACACTAGCGGGAGCTACGAGCAGTACTTC. It codes for CASSYTSGSYEQYF.

The V gene is TRBV6-1, the J gene TRBJ1-1; 9 bases line up with TRBD1. CDR3 size: 15 residues. The germline gives CDR1 MNHNS, CDR2 SASEGT. J was trimmed by 2 bases and V by 7 bases; bases with no gene match: 8. The CDR3 DNA follows: TGTGCCAGCACCCCGATCACAGGGGGCAACACTGAAGCTTTCTTT. Translating it yields CASTPITGGNTEAFF.

The CDR3: CASSAPDLAAAYEQYF. In DNA form, the CDR3 reads TGTGCCAGCAGCGCCCCTGACCTAGCGGCTGCCTACGAGCAGTACTTC. The J gene is TRBJ2-7, the V gene TRBV21-1; the table's D gene call, TRBD2, was not cross checked with the DNA. TRBV21-1 is designated a pseudogene. This CDR3 is 16 amino acids long.

This clone was picked up a small number of times. The chain joins TRBV19 to TRBJ2-7, with a weak D call TRBD2 (6 bases). Germline V CDR1 and CDR2: LNHDA, SQIVND (reference sequence). Trimming left V 10 bases short and J 2 bases short, with 24 bases between. The CDR3 runs 16 residues. The CDR3 DNA follows: TGTGCCACCCGGTTGGGACGGGGGAGTGGGGCCTACGAGCAGTACTTC. It is translated as CATRLGRGSGAYEQYF.

The chain carries TRBV5-6 and TRBJ2-2, with a tentative D call TRBD2 (6 bases). This CDR3 has 15 residues. Trimming took off 10 bases at V and 1 base at J, with 17 bases between the two ends. Germline CDR1 reads SGHDT; CDR2 reads YYEEEE. The CDR3 spells CASRESGMNTGELFF. As DNA, the CDR3 is TGTGCCTCCCGGGAGAGCGGAATGAACACCGGGGAGCTGTTTTTT.

The chain is built from TRBV10-1 and TRBJ2-7, with D perhaps matching TRBD1 (5 bases). The CDR3 extends over 14 amino acids. CDR1 and CDR2 (germline): WNHNN, SYGVQD (reference sequence). Between the trimmed V and J ends, which lost 2 bases and 3 bases, there was a span of 11 bases. CDR3 nucleotides: TGCGCCAGCAGTGAGCCCGAACAGGACTACGAGCAGTACTTC. Protein: CASSEPEQDYEQYF.

This chain links TRBV29-1 with TRBJ2-4; a weak D match, TRBD2 (5 bases). This CDR3 has 12 residues. Between the trimmed V and J ends, which lost 5 bases and 8 bases, there was a span of 13 bases. Germline loops: CDR1 SQVTM, CDR2 ANQGSEA. CDR3 bases: TGCAGCGTTTTCGCGAGGGCGGACATTCAGTACTTC. Translated, it gives CSVFARADIQYF.

The chain uses TRBV28 and TRBJ1-1; 7 positions match TRBD1. Germline V gene lookup returns CDR1 MDHEN and CDR2 SYDVKM. The J segment lost 0 bases and the V segment lost 6 bases, leaving 4 bases of the junction unmatched. The CDR3 is 14 residues long. The chain's CDR3 is CASRNRGLNTEAFF. CDR3 bases: TGTGCCAGCAGAAACAGGGGATTGAACACTGAAGCTTTCTTT. Combining the CDR3 with reference TRBV28 and TRBJ1-1 gives the whole variable domain DVKVTQSSRYLVKRTGEKVFLECVQDMDHENMFWYRQDPGLGLRLIYFSYDVKMKEKGDIPEGYSVSREKKERFSLILESASTNQTSMYLCASRNRGLNTEAFFGQGTRLTVV.

The rearrangement joins TRBV12-5 to TRBJ2-1, with TRBD1 as a possible D gene (6 bases). V was pared by 0 bases and J by 8 bases, with 20 bases between. CDR3 length: 17 residues. Germline loops: CDR1 LGHNT, CDR2 FRNRAP. The CDR3 region has the DNA TGTGCTAGTGGTTTGGTCAGGGGAACTTACGGAGAGTATGAGCAGTTCTTC. Translation: CASGLVRGTYGEYEQFF. Variable domain in full (rest from reference TRBV12-5 and TRBJ2-1): DARVTQTPRHKVTEMGQEVTMRCQPILGHNTVFWYRQTMMQGLELLAYFRNRAPLDDSGMPKDRFSAEMPDATLATLKIQPSEPRDSAVYFCASGLVRGTYGEYEQFFGPGTRLTVL.

This sequence joins TRBV2 and TRBJ1-6, with 7 nucleotides matching TRBD1. Losses at the gene ends were 4 bases for V and 7 bases for J; bases not matched to a gene: 7. Germline-derived CDR1 and CDR2 are SNHLY and FYNNEI. The CDR3 covers 15 residues. CDR3 nucleotides: TGTGCCAGCAGTGCAGGGACAGTCCAGAATTCACCCCTCCACTTT. It specifies CASSAGTVQNSPLHF.

This clone has only one observation. This chain links TRBV2 with TRBJ2-5, with 9 bases aligning to TRBD1. The J call may be in error: the DNA end matches TRBJ2-7 better. Germline assignment: CDR1 SNHLY and CDR2 FYNNEI. CDR3 size: 16 residues. The CDR3 DNA is TGTGCCAGCAAGGTCCAAAGGGGGACAGGGACTAACGAGCAGTACTTC. Its translation is CASKVQRGTGTNEQYF.

This clone appeared a single time. The chain uses TRBV5-1 and TRBJ2-7, with 8 bases that match TRBD1. The CDR3 is 14 residues long. From germline, CDR1 is SGHRS and CDR2 YFSETQ. Trimming took 2 bases from V and 3 from J; bases not matched to a gene: 4. The CDR3 sequence is CASSFGTGLYEQYF. The CDR3 DNA reads as TGCGCCAGCAGCTTCGGGACAGGTCTCTACGAGCAGTACTTC.

The rearrangement uses TRBV5-5 and TRBJ1-4; weak D call: TRBD1 (6 bases). With 0 bases removed from V and 8 bases from J, the gap between germline ends came to 11 bases. Germline CDR1 reads SGHKS; CDR2 reads YYEKEE (reference sequence). CDR3 size: 14 residues. CDR3 sequence (DNA): TGTGCCAGCAGCTTGGGAAACAGGGCCGAAAAACTGTTTTTT. It yields the protein CASSLGNRAEKLFF. The complete variable domain, with remaining parts taken from reference TRBV5-5 and TRBJ1-4, reads DAGVTQSPTHLIKTRGQQVTLRCSPISGHKSVSWYQQVLGQGPQFIFQYYEKEERGRGNFPDRFSARQFPNYSSELNVNALLLGDSALYLCASSLGNRAEKLFFGSGTQLSVL.

As regards this clone: At one of its ends the junction is not consistent with the germline gene, which may arise from a read error. The chain combines TRBV14 with TRBJ1-1; D call uncertain. Per germline, CDR1 SGHDN and CDR2 FVKESK. CDR3 length: 13 amino acids. CDR3 nucleotide sequence: TGTGCCAACAGCCATCAGGTGAACACTGAAGCTTTCTTT. Translation: CANSHQVNTEAFF. The whole variable domain, filled in from reference TRBV14 and TRBJ1-1, reads EAGVTQFPSHSVIEKGQTVTLRCDPISGHDNLYWYRRVMGKEIKFLLHFVKESKQDESGMPNNRFLAERTGGTYSTLKVQPAELEDSGVYFCANSHQVNTEAFFGQGTRLTVV.

The chain combines TRBV5-1 with TRBJ2-3; TRBD2 might be the D (5 bases). The CDR3 contains 15 residues. Trimming stripped 1 base from V and 6 bases from J, with 15 bases between. Germline loops: CDR1 SGHRS, CDR2 YFSETQ. CDR3 DNA sequence: TGCGCCAGCAGCTTGTCCCCCTACGGCGGGGATACGCAGTATTTT. Protein sequence: CASSLSPYGGDTQYF.

The chain uses TRBV19 and TRBJ2-7; the D is unclear. This CDR3 contains 16 residues. The germline V gene has CDR1 LNHDA and CDR2 SQIVND (reference sequence). Between the trimmed V and J ends, which lost 6 bases and 0 bases, there was a span of 18 bases. The CDR3 nucleotides are TGTGCCAGTAGCACTAATGGCCTTAAACCCTCCTACGAGCAGTACTTC. Translated: CASSTNGLKPSYEQYF.

The V and J genes are TRBV27 and TRBJ1-4; 9 bases are shared with TRBD1. CDR1 and CDR2 (germline): MNHEY, SMNVEV (reference sequence). CDR3 size: 17 residues. V lost 3 bases and J lost 0; bases outside the gene matches: 5. The CDR3 DNA sequence: TGTGCCAGCAGTTTCGGGACAGGGAGTGCAACTAATGAAAAACTGTTTTTT. This encodes CASSFGTGSATNEKLFF.

With regard to this clone: Other DNA sequences from this sample encode an identical CDR3 as well. The chain is built from TRBV5-5 and TRBJ1-1; D remains unclear. The CDR3 is 14 residues long. In germline, CDR1 is SGHKS, CDR2 YYEKEE (reference sequence). Trimming cost V 1 base and J 4 bases, with 11 bases left between them. The CDR3 here is CASSLWTGFTEAFF. The CDR3 DNA follows: TGTGCCAGCAGCTTGTGGACTGGCTTCACTGAAGCTTTCTTT. The complete variable domain, with remaining parts taken from reference TRBV5-5 and TRBJ1-1, reads DAGVTQSPTHLIKTRGQQVTLRCSPISGHKSVSWYQQVLGQGPQFIFQYYEKEERGRGNFPDRFSARQFPNYSSELNVNALLLGDSALYLCASSLWTGFTEAFFGQGTRLTVV.

Regarding this clone: A read error may account for a junction end that differs from germline. The CDR3: CASSIVGASGRLIF. CDR3 coding DNA: TGTGCCAGTAGTATAGTGGGAGCCAGCGGGAGGCTTATCTTT. The rearrangement joins TRBV19 to TRBJ1-1; D unclear. The CDR3 extends over 14 amino acids. Germline V CDR1 and CDR2: LNHDA, SQIVND (reference sequence). The full variable domain, completed using reference TRBV19 and TRBJ1-1, is DGGITQSPKYLFRKEGQNVTLSCEQNLNHDAMYWYRQDPGQGLRLIYYSQIVNDFQKGDIAEGYSVSREKKESFPLTVTSAQKNPTAFYLCASSIVGASGRLIFGQGTRLTVV.